What follows are 3 T cell receptor beta chains derived from one specimen sequenced in a study of cytomegalovirus exposure and HLA in healthy donors (dated by TCRdb to about 2017). The method behind the library was the immunoSEQ multiplex PCR assay. For the multiplex PCR, a mixture combining 60 forward primers for TCR Vbeta segments and 13 reverse primers for TCR Jbeta segments was used. The table was pulled from immuneACCESS by TCRdb, which kept in-frame rearrangements only. Such tables lose some clones; where checked, under half of the loss comes from unresolved V genes, and the rest has no known cause. Counted in this sample were some 120,000 clones; 8.5% of them appeared once. Together, the top ten hold around 5.5% of the sample. The sequenced sample was PBMCs. These receptors were collected from a man between 35 and 55 years old in good health and CMV-seronegative.

This clone showed up just a few times. Written as DNA, the CDR3 is TGTGCCAGCAGGCGGTCGCCCGGGGAGCTGTTTTTT. Translating gives CASRRSPGELFF. This rearrangement joins TRBV7-9 to TRBJ2-2; D remains unclear. Germline loops: CDR1 SEHNR, CDR2 FQNEAQ (reference sequence). The CDR3 contains 12 residues. The ends were cut back, 6 bases at V and 6 bases at J, with 8 bases in the middle.

The rearrangement links TRBV5-1 to TRBJ2-7; weak D call: TRBD1 (6 bases). CDR3 length: 12 residues. From germline, CDR1 is SGHRS and CDR2 YFSETQ. With 5 bases removed from V and 4 bases from J, the gap between germline ends came to 10 bases. The CDR3 nucleotides are TGCGCCAGCAGGGAACAGGGTTACGAGCAGTACTTC. Its protein is CASREQGYEQYF. Drawing the rest from reference TRBV5-1 and TRBJ2-7, the complete variable domain is KAGVTQTPRYLIKTRGQQVTLSCSPISGHRSVSWYQQTPGQGLQFLFEYFSETQRNKGNFPGRFSGRQFSNSRSEMNVSTLELGDSALYLCASREQGYEQYFGPGTRLTVT.

The chain uses TRBV27 and TRBJ2-5; 9 bases are a match to TRBD2. V was pared by 6 bases and J by 2 bases, with 7 bases of the junction left unmatched. CDR3 length: 15 residues. Germline V gene sequence: CDR1 MNHEY, CDR2 SMNVEV (reference sequence). CDR3 loop: CASRKNAGGQETQYF. In DNA form, the CDR3 reads TGTGCCAGCAGGAAAAATGCGGGGGGGCAAGAGACCCAGTACTTC.